The present T cell receptor beta chain was sequenced within a study of memory CD4+ T cells and cytomegalovirus serostatus. Study-wide background: Healthy Belgian adult donors included roughly ten CMV-positive and approximately 25 CMV-negative people. Regarding the study as a whole: About 40% of the roughly 160 known CMV-associated TCRbeta sequences appeared in CD4+ memory.

The method was immunoSEQ multiplex PCR; TCRdb's version includes in-frame clones alone and lacks a portion of them. The data show over 50,000 clones, 82% seen once. A few counts support this clone. Its target is unknown. CDR3 length equals 15 residues. Germline CDR1 LNHNV, CDR2 YYDKDF (reference sequence). V lost 5 bases to trimming and J lost 10 bases; unmatched junction nucleotides: 13. Single viable CD3+CD4+CD8-CD45RO+ cells were sorted as the memory CD4+ T cells. Serum IgG to CMV pp150, pp28, p38 and p52 defined serostatus. After thawing, CD4+ T cells were positively selected. The chain carries TRBV15 and TRBJ1-1; 10 bases are a match to TRBD1. The sample was memory CD4+ T cells from blood. The TCR originated in an adult in good health and CMV-seronegative. DNA for the CDR3: TGTGCCACCAGCTCAAAAGGGACAGGGGTGGTTCGAGCTTTCTTT. It yields the protein CATSSKGTGVVRAFF. The complete variable domain, with remaining parts taken from reference TRBV15 and TRBJ1-1, reads DAMVIQNPRYQVTQFGKPVTLSCSQTLNHNVMYWYQQKSSQAPKLLFHYYDKDFNNEADTPDNFQSRRPNTSFCFLDIRSPGLGDTAMYLCATSSKGTGVVRAFFGQGTRLTVV.